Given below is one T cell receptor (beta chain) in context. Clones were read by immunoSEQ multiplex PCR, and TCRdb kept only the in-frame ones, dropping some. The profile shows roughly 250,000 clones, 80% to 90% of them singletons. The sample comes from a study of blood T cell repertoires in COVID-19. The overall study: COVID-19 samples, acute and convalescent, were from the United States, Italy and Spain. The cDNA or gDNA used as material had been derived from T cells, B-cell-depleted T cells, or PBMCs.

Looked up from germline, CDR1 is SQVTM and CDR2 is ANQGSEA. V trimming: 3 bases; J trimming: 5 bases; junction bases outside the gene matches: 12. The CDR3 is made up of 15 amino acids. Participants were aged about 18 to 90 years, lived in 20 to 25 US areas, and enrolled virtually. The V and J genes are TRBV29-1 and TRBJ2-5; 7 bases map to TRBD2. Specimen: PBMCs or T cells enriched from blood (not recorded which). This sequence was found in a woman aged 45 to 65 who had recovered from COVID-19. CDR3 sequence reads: CSVDPSSGNRETQYF. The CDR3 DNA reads TGCAGCGTTGATCCGTCTAGCGGAAATAGGGAGACCCAGTACTTC.